The clone carrying this T cell receptor (beta chain) was picked up many times. Its antigen is as yet unknown. The record originates from a study of T-cell memory formation after mild COVID-19. Study-wide points: Cross-reactive memory appears to have joined, as suggested by some responding clones showing up in pre-infection memory. Confirmation of SARS-CoV-2 specificity was lacking for second-wave clones peaking day 37. CM and EM subsets held most contracting CD4+ clones; EMRA held CD8+ ones.

Germline V CDR1 and CDR2: KGHDR, SFDVKD. Trimming stripped 5 bases from V and 9 bases from J, with 15 bases between. The CDR3 extends over 13 amino acids. Each CDR3 protein is one row after TCRdb ran MiXCR on the 5' RACE reads. This sample has under 400,000 distinct CDR3 sequences, with over 20% found just once. The chain is built from TRBV24-1 and TRBJ1-1, with D tentatively TRBD1 (6 bases). The receptor was derived from an adult woman who had mild COVID-19 (a few samples of this study predate the infection). Cell type and time point are not known. The specimen sequenced was PBMCs or a T cell subset sorted from them (not recorded which). The CDR3 nucleotides read TGTGCCACCAGTGGGGGCCCACAGGGTAAAGCTTTCTTT. Its protein is CATSGGPQGKAFF.